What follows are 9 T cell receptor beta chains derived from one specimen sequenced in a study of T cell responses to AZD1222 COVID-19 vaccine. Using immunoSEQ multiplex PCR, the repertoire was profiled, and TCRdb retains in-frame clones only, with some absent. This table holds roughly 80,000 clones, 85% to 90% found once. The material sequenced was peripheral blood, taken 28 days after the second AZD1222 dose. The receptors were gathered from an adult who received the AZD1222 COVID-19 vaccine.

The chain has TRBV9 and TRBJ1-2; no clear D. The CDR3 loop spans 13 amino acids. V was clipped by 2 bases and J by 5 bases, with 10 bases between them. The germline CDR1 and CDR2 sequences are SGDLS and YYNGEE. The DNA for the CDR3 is TGTGCCAGCAGCGTTGAAGGGAGGTATGGCTACACCTTC. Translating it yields CASSVEGRYGYTF.

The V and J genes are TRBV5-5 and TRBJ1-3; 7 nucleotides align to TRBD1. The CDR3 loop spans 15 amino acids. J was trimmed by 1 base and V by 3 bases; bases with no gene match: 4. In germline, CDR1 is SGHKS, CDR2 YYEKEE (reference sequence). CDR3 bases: TGTGCCAGCAGCTCGCCGGGACAGTCTGGAAACACCATATATTTT. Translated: CASSSPGQSGNTIYF.

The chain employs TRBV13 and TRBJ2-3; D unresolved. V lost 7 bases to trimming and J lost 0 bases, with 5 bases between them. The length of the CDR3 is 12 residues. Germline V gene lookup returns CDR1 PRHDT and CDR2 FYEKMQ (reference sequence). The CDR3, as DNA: TGTGCCAGCAAATATAGCACAGATACGCAGTATTTT. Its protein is CASKYSTDTQYF.

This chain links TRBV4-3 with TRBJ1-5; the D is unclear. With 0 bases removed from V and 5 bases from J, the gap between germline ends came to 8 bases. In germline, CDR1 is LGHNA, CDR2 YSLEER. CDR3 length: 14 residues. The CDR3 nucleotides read TGCGCCAGCAGCCAAGATGCCCGGTATCAGCCCCAGCATTTT. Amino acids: CASSQDARYQPQHF.

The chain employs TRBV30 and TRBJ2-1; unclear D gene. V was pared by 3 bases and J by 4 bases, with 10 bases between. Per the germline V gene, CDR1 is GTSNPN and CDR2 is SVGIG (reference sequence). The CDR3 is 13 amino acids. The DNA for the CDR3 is TGTGCCTGGAGCGGCGGCTCTTACAATGAGCAGTTCTTC. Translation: CAWSGGSYNEQFF.

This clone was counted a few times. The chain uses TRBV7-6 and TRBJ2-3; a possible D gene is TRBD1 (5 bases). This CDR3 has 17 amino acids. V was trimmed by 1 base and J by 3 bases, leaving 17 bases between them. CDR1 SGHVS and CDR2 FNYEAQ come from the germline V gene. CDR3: CASSLDDGRGSTDTQYF. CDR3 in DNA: TGTGCCAGCAGCTTAGATGATGGAAGGGGAAGTACAGATACGCAGTATTTT. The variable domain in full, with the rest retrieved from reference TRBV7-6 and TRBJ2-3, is GAGVSQSPRYKVTKRGQDVALRCDPISGHVSLYWYRQALGQGPEFLTYFNYEAQQDKSGLPNDRFSAERPEGSISTLTIQRTEQRDSAMYRCASSLDDGRGSTDTQYFGPGTRLTVL.

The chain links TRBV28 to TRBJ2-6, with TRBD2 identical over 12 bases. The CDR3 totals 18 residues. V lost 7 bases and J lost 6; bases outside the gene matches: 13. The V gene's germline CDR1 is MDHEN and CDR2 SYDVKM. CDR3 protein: CASTHWTSGAREANVLTF. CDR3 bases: TGTGCCAGCACCCACTGGACTAGCGGGGCCCGGGAGGCCAACGTCCTGACTTTC.

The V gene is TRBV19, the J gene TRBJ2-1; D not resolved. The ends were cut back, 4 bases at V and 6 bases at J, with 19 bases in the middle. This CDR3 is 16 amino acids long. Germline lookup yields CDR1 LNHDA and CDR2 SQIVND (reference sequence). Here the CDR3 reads CASSTAAETLLNEQFF. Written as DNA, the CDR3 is TGTGCCAGTAGTACGGCAGCAGAAACCTTACTCAATGAGCAGTTCTTC.

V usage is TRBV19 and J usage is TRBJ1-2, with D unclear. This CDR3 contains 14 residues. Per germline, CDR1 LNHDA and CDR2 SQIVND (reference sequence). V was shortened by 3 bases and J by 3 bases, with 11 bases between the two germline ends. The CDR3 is CASSMTAADYGYTF. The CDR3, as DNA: TGTGCCAGTAGTATGACGGCTGCAGACTATGGCTACACCTTC.